A single sample is the source of the 4 T cell receptor beta chains below, sequenced in a study of molecular identifiers for immune sequencing clone quantification (dated by TCRdb to the late 2010s). The library came from PCR. Reads for this sample came from an Illumina HiSeq 4000. TCRdb passed the public sequencing reads through fastp at Q25 and MiXCR, retaining productive beta sequences. Records with the same CDR3 protein are collapsed into one entry carrying the most frequent genes and DNA. The sample table holds about half a million distinct CDR3 sequences, of which about a fifth were seen once. Approximately 0.8% of the sample is taken by the ten largest. Sequencing was performed on naive CD8+ T cells from blood, with Jurkat cell RNA spiked in. Interpreted using the paper, the cell subset or site label stands for: FACS-sorted CD8+CD4-CCR7+CD45RA+ naive T cells. The origin of the receptors is a human donor in good health. Some libraries in this study had Jurkat cell RNA spiked in.

This clonotype was detected only a few times. The chain couples TRBV12-3 or TRBV12-4 to TRBJ1-2, with D possibly matching TRBD1 (5 bases). The length of the CDR3 is 14 residues. V was trimmed by 8 bases and J by 6 bases, leaving 19 bases between them. DNA for the CDR3: TGTGCCAGCGCGGCCGGGACCACAGGCGATGGCTACACCTTC. As protein: CASAAGTTGDGYTF.

This clonotype has at least ten counts. The J gene is TRBJ1-4, the V gene TRBV28; weak D call: TRBD1 (5 bases). The CDR3 sequence is 13 residues long. The germline V gene has CDR1 MDHEN and CDR2 SYDVKM. The V and J ends lost 2 bases and 12 bases respectively, with 13 bases between them. The chain's CDR3 is CASSLVSARELFF. CDR3 nucleotides: TGTGCCAGCAGTTTAGTCTCTGCCAGGGAACTGTTTTTT.

This clonotype was observed at least ten times. The chain couples TRBV7-9 to TRBJ1-1; 7 bases are a match to TRBD1. This CDR3 comprises 14 residues. CDR1 SEHNR and CDR2 FQNEAQ come from the germline V gene (reference sequence). Trimming cost V 5 bases and J 4 bases; bases outside gene matches: 7. The CDR3 reads CASSPTGVGTEAFF. The CDR3 DNA follows: TGTGCCAGCAGCCCCACAGGGGTGGGCACTGAAGCTTTCTTT.

This clonotype occurred a few times. V gene TRBV4-1 combines with J gene TRBJ2-7; D might be TRBD1 or TRBD2, each matching 5 bases. This CDR3 contains 18 residues. Germline V gives CDR1 MGHRA, CDR2 YSYEKL. V was pared by 1 base and J by 2 bases, with 21 bases between. The CDR3 loop is CASSQVQGSPGVAYEQYF. The CDR3 DNA is TGCGCCAGCAGCCAAGTTCAGGGCTCACCCGGGGTAGCCTACGAGCAGTACTTC.